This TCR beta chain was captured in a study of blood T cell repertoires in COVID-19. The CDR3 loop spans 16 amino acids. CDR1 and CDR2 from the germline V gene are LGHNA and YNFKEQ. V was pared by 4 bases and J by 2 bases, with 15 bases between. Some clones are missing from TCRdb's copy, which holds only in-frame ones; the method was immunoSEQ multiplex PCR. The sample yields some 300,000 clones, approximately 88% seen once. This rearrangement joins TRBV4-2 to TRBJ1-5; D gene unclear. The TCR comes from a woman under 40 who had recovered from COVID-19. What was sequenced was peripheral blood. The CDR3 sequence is CASSPSTGWGNQPQHF. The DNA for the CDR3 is TGTGCCAGCAGCCCTTCGACGGGATGGGGCAATCAGCCCCAGCATTTT.